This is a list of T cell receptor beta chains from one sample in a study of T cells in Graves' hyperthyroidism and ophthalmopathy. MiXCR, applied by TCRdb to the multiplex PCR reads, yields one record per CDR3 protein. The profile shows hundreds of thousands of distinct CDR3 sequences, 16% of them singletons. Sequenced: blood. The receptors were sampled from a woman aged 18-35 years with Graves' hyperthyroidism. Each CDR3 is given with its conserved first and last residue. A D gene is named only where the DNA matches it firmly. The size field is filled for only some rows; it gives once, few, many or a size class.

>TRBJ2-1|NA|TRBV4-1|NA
TGCGCCAGCAGCCAAGTATGGGGGTTGAGCGATGAGCAGTTCTTC
CASSQVWGLSDEQFF
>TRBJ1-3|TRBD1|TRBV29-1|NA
TGCAGCGCCGGGACAGCTGGAAACACCATATATTTT
CSAGTAGNTIYF
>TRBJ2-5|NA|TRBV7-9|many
TGTGCCAGCAGCTTAGCAAGCATGTACCAAGAGACCCAGTACTTC
CASSLASMYQETQYF
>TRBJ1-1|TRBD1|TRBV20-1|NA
TGCAGTGCTAAGTGGACAGGAAACACTGAAGCTTTCTTT
CSAKWTGNTEAFF
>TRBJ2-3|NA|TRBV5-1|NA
TGCGCCGGCCTACAAGAGTTATCGGATACGCAGTATTTT
CAGLQELSDTQYF
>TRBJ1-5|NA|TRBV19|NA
TGTGCCAGCGATGATAGAAAGAAGGGCACCTATCAGCCCCAGCATTTT
CASDDRKKGTYQPQHF
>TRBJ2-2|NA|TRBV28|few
TGTGCCAGCAGTCCTCGGGTAGCGATGAACACCGGGGAGCTGTTTTTT
CASSPRVAMNTGELFF
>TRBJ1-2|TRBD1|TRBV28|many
TGTGCCAGCAGTTTCACCCCGGACAGGATGCTTAACTATGGCTACACCTTC
CASSFTPDRMLNYGYTF
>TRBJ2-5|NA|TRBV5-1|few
TGCGCCAGCAGCTTGGAGAATGAGGTGAAGACCCAGTACTTC
CASSLENEVKTQYF
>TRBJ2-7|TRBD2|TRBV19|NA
TGTGCCAGTAGTACCGGGGGGGCGGTCTACGAGCAGTACTTC
CASSTGGAVYEQYF
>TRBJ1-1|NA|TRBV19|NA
TGTGCCAGTAGTATAGATAAGGGGAACACTGAAGCTTTCTTT
CASSIDKGNTEAFF
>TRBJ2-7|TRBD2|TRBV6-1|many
TGTGCCAGCAGCTCTAGCGGGCTGAGCTCCTACGAGCAGTACTTC
CASSSSGLSSYEQYF
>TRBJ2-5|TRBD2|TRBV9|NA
TGTGCCAGCAGCGTAGCTCGGGGGGGAGGGACCCAGTACTTC
CASSVARGGGTQYF
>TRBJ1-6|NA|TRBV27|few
TGTGCCAGCACTTCTCCAACGGGCAGTTCACCCCTCCACTTT
CASTSPTGSSPLHF
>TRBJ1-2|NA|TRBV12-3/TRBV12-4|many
TGTGCCAGCAGCCGCATCGTCCGGGCTGGCTACACCTTC
CASSRIVRAGYTF
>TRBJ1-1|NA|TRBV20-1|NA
TGCAGTGCCCGGGCGAACACTGAAGCTTTCTTT
CSARANTEAFF
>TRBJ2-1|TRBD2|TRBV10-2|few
TGCGCCAGCAGTGATAGCGGGAGGATCCACAATGAGCAGTTCTTC
CASSDSGRIHNEQFF
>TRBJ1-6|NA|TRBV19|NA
TGTGCCAGCTCGACCACCCCAGGGTATAATTCACCCCTCCACTTT
CASSTTPGYNSPLHF
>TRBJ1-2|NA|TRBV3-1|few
TGTGCCAGCACCTACAATGGCGGCTACTATGGCTACACCTTC
CASTYNGGYYGYTF
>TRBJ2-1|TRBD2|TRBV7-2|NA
TGTGCCAGCAGCTTAGTAGCTAGCGGGCCCTTAGGGGGCTCCTACAATGAGCAGTTCTTC
CASSLVASGPLGGSYNEQFF
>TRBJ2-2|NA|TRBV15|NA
TGTGCCACCAGCAGAGGGGGGACCGGGGAGCTGTTTTTT
CATSRGGTGELFF
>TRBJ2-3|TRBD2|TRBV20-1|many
TGCAGTGCTAGATCGGCTAGCGGGGGCCTCACAGATACGCAGTATTTT
CSARSASGGLTDTQYF
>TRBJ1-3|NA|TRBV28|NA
TGTGCCAGCAGCGAATCACACCTCCGGGACGTCCGGGGGAACACCATATATTTT
CASSESHLRDVRGNTIYF
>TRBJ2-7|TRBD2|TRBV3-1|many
TGTGCCAGCAGCCGAGGGACTAGCGGGGAGTACGAGCAGTACTTC
CASSRGTSGEYEQYF
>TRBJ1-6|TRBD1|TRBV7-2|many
TGTGCCAGCGAGACAGGGCAAGGATCACCCCTCCACTTT
CASETGQGSPLHF
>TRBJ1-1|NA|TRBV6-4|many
TGTGCCAGCAAAGCCAGAGAGAACACTGAAGCTTTCTTT
CASKARENTEAFF
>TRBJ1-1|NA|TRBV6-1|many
TGTGCCAGCAGCCCAGAGGACAGAAACACTGAAGCTTTCTTT
CASSPEDRNTEAFF
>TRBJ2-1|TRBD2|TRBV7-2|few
TGTGCCAGCAGCTTAGCTAGCGGGGCGTCCTACAATGAGCAGTTCTTC
CASSLASGASYNEQFF
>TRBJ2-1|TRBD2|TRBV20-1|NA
TGCAGTGCCCAGAGGGGAGGGCTAGCGGGGGGTACCAATGAGCAGTTCTTC
CSAQRGGLAGGTNEQFF
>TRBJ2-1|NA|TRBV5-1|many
TGCGCCAGCAGATCCGGGCCATCCAATGAGCAGTTCTTC
CASRSGPSNEQFF
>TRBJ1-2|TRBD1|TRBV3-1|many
TGTGCCAGCAGCCCTCGGGACAGTCATGGCTACACCTTC
CASSPRDSHGYTF
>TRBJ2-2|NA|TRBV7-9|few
TGTGCCAGCAGCCCTCGGAGGGGCTTAAACACCGGGGAGCTGTTTTTT
CASSPRRGLNTGELFF
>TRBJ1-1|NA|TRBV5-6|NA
TGTGCCAGCAGCTTTCTTCGGAGGGTTGGGACTGAAGCTTTCTTT
CASSFLRRVGTEAFF
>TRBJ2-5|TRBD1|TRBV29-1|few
TGCAGCGCCGCGACAGGGGGGCAAGAGACCCAGTACTTC
CSAATGGQETQYF
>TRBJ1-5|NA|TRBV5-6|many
TGTGCCAGCAGCCAGGGCGCGGGAGGCAGCAATCAGCCCCAGCATTTT
CASSQGAGGSNQPQHF
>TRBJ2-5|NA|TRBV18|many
TGTGCCAGCTCACACGGGGACTGGTACCAAGAGACCCAGTACTTC
CASSHGDWYQETQYF
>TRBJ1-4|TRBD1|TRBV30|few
TGTGCCTGCCGGACAGGTGGAAATGAAAAACTGTTTTTT
CACRTGGNEKLFF
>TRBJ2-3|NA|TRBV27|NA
TGTGCCAGCCGCTGGACAGCTAGCACAGATACGCAGTATTTT
CASRWTASTDTQYF
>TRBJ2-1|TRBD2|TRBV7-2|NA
TGTGCCAGCAGCCCCCGGCCTAGCGGGAGGAAGGACAATGAGCAGTTCTTC
CASSPRPSGRKDNEQFF
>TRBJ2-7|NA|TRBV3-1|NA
TGTGCCAGCAGCCAGGCCAGGCAGGGCGGGTTCCTCTCCTACGAGCAGTACTTC
CASSQARQGGFLSYEQYF
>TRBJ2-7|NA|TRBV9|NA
TGTGCCAGCAGCGTATCCTCTACCCGAAACGAGCAGTACTTC
CASSVSSTRNEQYF
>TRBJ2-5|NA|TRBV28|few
TGTGCCAGCAGTTCCGTAGCGGAGGTCCAAGAGACCCAGTACTTC
CASSSVAEVQETQYF
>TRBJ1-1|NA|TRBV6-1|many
TGTGCCAGCTGGCGGCAGGATAGCCAGAACACTGAAGCTTTCTTT
CASWRQDSQNTEAFF
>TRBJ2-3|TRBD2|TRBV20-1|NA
TGCAGTGCTACAACTAGCGGGGGGGGCACAGATACGCAGTATTTT
CSATTSGGGTDTQYF
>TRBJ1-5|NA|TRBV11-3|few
TGTGCCAGCAGCTTAGATCCGAGGCAGCCCCAGCATTTT
CASSLDPRQPQHF
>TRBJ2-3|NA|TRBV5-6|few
TGTGCCAGCAGCTTGCAATTTTCGCCGGGCACAGATACGCAGTATTTT
CASSLQFSPGTDTQYF
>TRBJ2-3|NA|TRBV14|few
TGTGCCAGCAGCCCCTACGGAGCAGATACGCAGTATTTT
CASSPYGADTQYF
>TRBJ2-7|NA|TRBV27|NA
TGTGCCAGCACCCGAGGGGGGGGGGAGCAGTACTTC
CASTRGGGEQYF
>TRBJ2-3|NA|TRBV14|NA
TGTGCCAGCAGCCCCTCTCGGTTTAGAGATACGCAGTATTTT
CASSPSRFRDTQYF
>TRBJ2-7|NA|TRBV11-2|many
TGTGCCAGCAGCCCTCCCCAGCTCTGGTACGAGCAGTACTTC
CASSPPQLWYEQYF